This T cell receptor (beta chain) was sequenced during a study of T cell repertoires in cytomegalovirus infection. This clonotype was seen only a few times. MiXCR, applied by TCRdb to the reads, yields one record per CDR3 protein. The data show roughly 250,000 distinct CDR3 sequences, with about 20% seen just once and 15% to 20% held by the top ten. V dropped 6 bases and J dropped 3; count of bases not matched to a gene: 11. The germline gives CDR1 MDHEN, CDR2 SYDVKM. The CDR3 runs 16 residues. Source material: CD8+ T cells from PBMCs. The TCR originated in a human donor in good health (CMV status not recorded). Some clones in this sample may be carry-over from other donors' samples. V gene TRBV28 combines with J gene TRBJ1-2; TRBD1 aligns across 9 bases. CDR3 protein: CASSTPRDRADYGYTF. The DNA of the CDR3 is TGTGCCAGCAGCACACCCCGGGACAGGGCTGACTATGGCTACACCTTC.